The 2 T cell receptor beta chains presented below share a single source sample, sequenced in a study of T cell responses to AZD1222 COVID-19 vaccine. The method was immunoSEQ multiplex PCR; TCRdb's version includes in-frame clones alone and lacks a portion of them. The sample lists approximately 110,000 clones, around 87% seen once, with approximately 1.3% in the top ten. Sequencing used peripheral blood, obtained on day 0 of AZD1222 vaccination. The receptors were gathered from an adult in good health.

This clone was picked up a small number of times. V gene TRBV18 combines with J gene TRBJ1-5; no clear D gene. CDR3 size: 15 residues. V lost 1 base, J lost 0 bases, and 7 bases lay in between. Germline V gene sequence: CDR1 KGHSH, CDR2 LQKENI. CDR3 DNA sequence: TGTGCCAGCTCACCACGCCGGTTTAGCAATCAGCCCCAGCATTTT. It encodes CASSPRRFSNQPQHF.

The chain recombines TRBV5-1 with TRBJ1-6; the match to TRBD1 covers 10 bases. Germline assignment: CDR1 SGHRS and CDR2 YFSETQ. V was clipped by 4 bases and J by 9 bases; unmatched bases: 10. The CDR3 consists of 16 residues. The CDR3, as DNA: TGCGCCAGCAGCGACTACCCCGGACAGGGGGGTTCACCCCTCCACTTT. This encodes CASSDYPGQGGSPLHF.